A single sample is the source of the 15 T cell receptor beta chains below, sequenced in a study of regulatory T cells in long-lasting Graves disease. Construction of the TCR beta libraries employed iRepertoire HTBI primers in conjunction with Arm-PCR of CDR3 regions. From the multiplex PCR reads, TCRdb called clonotypes with MiXCR, one entry per CDR3 protein. The sample holds about 200,000 distinct CDR3 sequences; roughly 19% are singletons and the top ten take around 11%. Noted time point: newly diagnosed GD, antithyroid drugs for less than 3 months. PBMC-derived RNA was used for the TCR library. A further study also used this sample, focusing on T cells in Graves' hyperthyroidism and ophthalmopathy.

The starting material was peripheral blood mononuclear cells (PBMCs), obtained at new diagnosis, from a patient treated with antithyroid drugs. The receptors here all came from a woman between 25 and 40 years old with Graves disease.

This clonotype was counted ten times or more. This chain joins TRBV2 and TRBJ2-5; D may be TRBD1 or TRBD2 (5 bases each). CDR1 SNHLY and CDR2 FYNNEI come from the germline V gene. V was pared by 6 bases and J by 1 base, with 18 bases between. This CDR3 contains 16 residues. The CDR3 sequence: CASSIGTYPVQETQYF. The CDR3 DNA follows: TGTGCCAGCAGCATTGGGACGTACCCCGTCCAAGAGACCCAGTACTTC.

This clonotype appeared many times. This chain links TRBV30 with TRBJ2-3, with D possibly matching TRBD2 (6 bases). Germline V lookup: CDR1 GTSNPN, CDR2 SVGIG (reference sequence). Trimming shortened V by 1 base and J by 2 bases, and 16 bases separated the two germline ends. The CDR3 is made up of 16 amino acids. Here the CDR3 DNA reads TGTGCCTGGAGTGGGGGGTTGGGACTTTACACAGATACGCAGTATTTT. It specifies CAWSGGLGLYTDTQYF. The full variable domain, with the rest looked up from reference TRBV30 and TRBJ2-3, is SQTIHQWPATLVQPVGSPLSLECTVEGTSNPNLYWYRQAAGRGLQLLFYSVGIGQISSEVPQNLSASRPQDRQFILSSKKLLLSDSGFYLCAWSGGLGLYTDTQYFGPGTRLTVL.

The chain recombines TRBV5-1 with TRBJ2-3; 7 bases are shared with TRBD2. CDR3 length: 16 residues. Trimming took 5 bases from V and 2 from J; bases not matched to a gene: 11. Per germline, CDR1 SGHRS and CDR2 YFSETQ. CDR3 loop: CASRQRPSGNTDTQYF. The CDR3 DNA is TGCGCCAGCAGACAAAGACCTAGCGGAAACACAGATACGCAGTATTTT.

In this sample, this clonotype turned up a few times. The chain has TRBV30 and TRBJ2-1; possibly TRBD2 for D (5 bases). Trimming removed 5 bases from V and 6 bases from J, with 14 bases in between. The CDR3 runs to 13 residues. Germline V CDR1 and CDR2: GTSNPN, SVGIG (reference sequence). CDR3 coding DNA: TGTGCCTGGGAATTAAGCGGCGCCAATGAGCAGTTCTTC. Translating it yields CAWELSGANEQFF.

This clonotype has at least ten counts. This sequence joins TRBV11-2 and TRBJ2-5; D may be TRBD1 (7 bases). This CDR3 comprises 16 residues. Trimming shortened V by 5 bases and J by 4 bases, and 20 bases separated the two germline ends. The V gene's germline CDR1 is SGHAT and CDR2 FQNNGV. The CDR3 DNA is TGTGCCAGCAGCCGTAAGACGGGGGCAGGGGGAGAGACCCAGTACTTC. Protein sequence: CASSRKTGAGGETQYF.

At least ten counts were recorded for this clonotype. The chain uses TRBV7-3 and TRBJ2-3; 11 bases are a match to TRBD2. Per germline, CDR1 SGHTA and CDR2 FQGTGA. V lost 5 bases, J lost 4 bases, and 11 bases stayed unmatched. There are 17 residues in the CDR3. The CDR3 protein is CASSHKGASGGSDTQYF. The CDR3 region has the DNA TGTGCCAGCAGCCACAAAGGTGCTAGCGGGGGGTCAGATACGCAGTATTTT.

The V gene is TRBV7-2, the J gene TRBJ2-1; a weak D match, TRBD1 (6 bases). The germline V and J ends were trimmed by 4 bases and 6 bases, with 10 bases remaining between them. CDR1 and CDR2 from the germline V gene are SGHTA and FQGNSA. The CDR3 is 13 residues long. The CDR3 sequence is CASSSRQVNEQFF. DNA of the CDR3: TGTGCCAGCAGCTCCAGACAGGTCAATGAGCAGTTCTTC.

This clonotype was seen repeatedly, ten times or more. V and J are TRBV30 and TRBJ2-5, with a tentative D call TRBD1 (6 bases). The CDR3 sequence is 13 residues long. The V end lost 4 bases, the J end lost 4 bases, and 13 bases lay between the germline ends. Germline V gene data show CDR1 as GTSNPN and CDR2 as SVGIG (reference sequence). The chain's CDR3 is CAWKGTLTETQYF. The CDR3 DNA reads as TGTGCCTGGAAAGGGACATTGACAGAGACCCAGTACTTC.

This clonotype was found a few times. V and J are TRBV28 and TRBJ1-5; D is ambiguous. Germline V gene lookup returns CDR1 MDHEN and CDR2 SYDVKM. The V gene lost 3 bases and the J gene lost 1 base, with 13 bases spanning the gap. The CDR3 has 16 amino acids. DNA for the CDR3: TGTGCCAGCAGTTTGCGGGCTCGCGGGAGCAATCAGCCCCAGCATTTT. Encoded protein: CASSLRARGSNQPQHF.

This clonotype was counted at least ten times. The genes are TRBV19 and TRBJ1-2, with D unresolved. V lost 3 bases, J lost 8 bases, and 13 bases lay in between. Germline CDR1 reads LNHDA; CDR2 reads SQIVND (reference sequence). The CDR3 is 13 residues long. The CDR3 DNA follows: TGTGCCAGTAGTATGTCGACCCTGGGGGGCTACACCTTC. Translation gives CASSMSTLGGYTF.

The table lists this clonotype with many counts. The V gene is TRBV11-2, the J gene TRBJ2-5; D remains unclear. Germline CDR1 SGHAT, CDR2 FQNNGV. V was cut by 0 bases and J by 7 bases, with 9 bases left in between. This CDR3 has 13 residues. As DNA, the CDR3 is TGTGCCAGCAGCTTAGATTTATCACCGACCCAGTACTTC. Translation gives CASSLDLSPTQYF.

The sample holds many counts of this clonotype. This chain joins TRBV10-3 and TRBJ1-2; D is possibly TRBD1 (5 bases). The germline CDR1 and CDR2 sequences are ENHRY and SYGVKD. The V and J ends lost 5 bases and 1 base respectively, with 11 bases between them. The CDR3 sequence is 14 residues long. The CDR3 loop is CAISPLDSNYGYTF. The DNA for the CDR3 is TGTGCCATCAGTCCACTCGACAGTAACTATGGCTACACCTTC.

The V and J genes are TRBV6-1 and TRBJ2-1, with 9 bases lining up with TRBD1. Germline assignment: CDR1 MNHNS and CDR2 SASEGT. This CDR3 is built from 17 residues. With 6 bases clipped from V and 4 bases from J, the junction kept 13 bases outside the gene matches. For the CDR3, the DNA is TGTGCCAGCAGGGGACTCGGGACAGGGAAAGCGTACAATGAGCAGTTCTTC. This sequence encodes CASRGLGTGKAYNEQFF.

Notes on this clonotype: A read error may be the cause here, since a much bigger clone is one base away. The J gene is TRBJ1-1, the V gene TRBV4-1; a weak D match, TRBD1 (5 bases). The CDR3 consists of 15 residues. The V end lost 1 base, the J end lost 1 base, and 10 bases lay between the germline ends. Germline V gene lookup returns CDR1 MGHRA and CDR2 YSYEKL. The CDR3 region has the DNA TGCGCCAGCAGCCAAGCCCGGGGGGGGAACACTGAAGCTTTCTTT. It is translated as CASSQARGGNTEAFF.

This clonotype has a handful of counts. V and J are TRBV2 and TRBJ1-2, with a possible D match to TRBD1 (5 bases). This CDR3 spans 15 amino acids. V was clipped by 6 bases and J by 0 bases, with 14 bases between them. Germline CDR1 SNHLY, CDR2 FYNNEI. CDR3 residues: CASRGRGPANYGYTF. The CDR3 region has the DNA TGTGCCAGCAGAGGCCGGGGCCCAGCTAACTATGGCTACACCTTC.